The present T cell receptor (beta chain) was sequenced within a study of shared clonotypes between healthy human individuals. At the level of the study: Sampling drew on donors who were a couple of women and a few men aged 18 to 49. Donors had three CD4 naive, three CD4 memory, two CD8 naive and one CD8 memory plate apiece.

As concerns this clone: Its antigen is not identified.

Assay used: immunoSEQ multiplex PCR; TCRdb lists only in-frame clones, some missing. The sample holds some 120,000 clones, 68% seen once. General study findings and limits: At large depth, rarefaction still showed sorted-subset sequencing to be incomplete.

The germline V gene encodes CDR1 KGHSH and CDR2 LQKENI. V trimming: 1 base; J trimming: 6 bases; junction bases outside the gene matches: 11. The CDR3 sequence is 17 residues long. CD8 memory was a combination that joined CD45RO+ cells with CCR7-negative CD45RA+ TemRA cells. The V call is TRBV18, the J call TRBJ2-2, with 7 nucleotides matching TRBD1. Sequenced material: memory CD8+ T cells sorted from blood. Subset of the sample: CD45RO+ cells pooled with CCR7-negative TemRA cells. The sequence came from a woman in her twenties or thirties in good health. CDR3 residues: CASSPRGNPTGPGELFF. CDR3 coding DNA: TGTGCCAGCTCACCACGTGGTAACCCGACAGGGCCCGGGGAGCTGTTTTTT.